This passage covers 28 T cell receptor beta chains from one sample sequenced in a study of T-cell reconstitution after alpha-beta-depleted transplantation in children. Library preparation (for TCRbeta) was performed with unique molecular identifiers. TCRdb re-analysed the PCR reads in MiXCR, keeping a single row per CDR3 protein. The data contain about 270,000 distinct CDR3 sequences, approximately 9.8% of them singletons. The specimen comprised PBMCs from the stem cell graft donor, sampled from the stem cell graft. These receptors came from a human donor who donated a stem cell graft to a child with SCID.

This sequence joins TRBV18 and TRBJ2-5; D is unclear. Germline lookup yields CDR1 KGHSH and CDR2 LQKENI. The V and J ends lost 3 bases and 5 bases respectively, with 13 bases between them. This CDR3 has 14 residues. For the CDR3, the DNA is TGTGCCAGCTCACCTCTTGTGTATCGGGAGACCCAGTACTTC. Protein product: CASSPLVYRETQYF.

This chain uses TRBV7-9 with TRBJ2-1; the match to TRBD1 covers 7 bases. J was trimmed by 2 bases and V by 6 bases; bases with no gene match: 7. Germline V lookup: CDR1 SEHNR, CDR2 FQNEAQ (reference sequence). The CDR3 covers 15 residues. CDR3 region: CASRPTGDPYNEQFF. The CDR3 DNA reads as TGTGCCAGCAGACCAACAGGGGACCCCTACAATGAGCAGTTCTTC.

The sample holds a few counts of this clonotype. V gene TRBV29-1 combines with J gene TRBJ2-7, with a possible D match to TRBD1 (6 bases). Germline V lookup: CDR1 SQVTM, CDR2 ANQGSEA. The CDR3 loop spans 11 amino acids. The V and J ends lost 3 bases and 3 bases respectively, with 6 bases between them. The CDR3 spells CSVDRGYEQYF. CDR3 nucleotide sequence: TGCAGCGTTGACAGGGGCTACGAGCAGTACTTC.

This clonotype came up a few times. The chain couples TRBV19 to TRBJ2-2, with D unclear. CDR1 is LNHDA and CDR2 is SQIVND in the germline V gene (reference sequence). The CDR3 extends over 15 amino acids. Trimming removed 3 bases at V and 2 bases at J, with 10 bases between. The CDR3 region is CASSIGSSNTGELFF. In DNA form, the CDR3 reads TGTGCCAGTAGTATCGGCAGCTCAAACACCGGGGAGCTGTTTTTT.

V and J are TRBV12-3 or TRBV12-4 and TRBJ2-5, with D hard to call. Trimming left V 3 bases short and J 1 base short, with 9 bases between. This CDR3 contains 14 residues. This chain's CDR3 is CASSLSPVQETQYF. In DNA form, the CDR3 reads TGTGCCAGCAGTTTGTCGCCGGTCCAAGAGACCCAGTACTTC.

This clonotype was counted between two and nine times. This chain joins TRBV15 and TRBJ1-1; 10 positions match TRBD1. Germline assignment: CDR1 LNHNV and CDR2 YYDKDF (reference sequence). J lost 5 bases, V lost 2 bases, and 8 bases had no gene match. This CDR3 has 16 residues. CDR3 DNA: TGTGCCACCAGCAGACCTGACAGGGGGCAAGGGACTGAAGCTTTCTTT. Translating gives CATSRPDRGQGTEAFF.

This clonotype has a handful of counts. The chain couples TRBV19 to TRBJ2-7; the D is unclear. The V and J ends lost 4 bases and 7 bases respectively, with 11 bases between them. This CDR3 spans 12 amino acids. CDR1 and CDR2 (germline): LNHDA, SQIVND (reference sequence). CDR3 sequence reads: CASSTSWGEQYF. CDR3 in DNA: TGTGCCAGTAGTACCTCCTGGGGAGAGCAGTACTTC.

J is TRBJ2-3 and V is TRBV11-2; D remains unclear. This CDR3 is built from 13 residues. Germline-derived CDR1 and CDR2 are SGHAT and FQNNGV. V was shortened by 0 bases and J by 7 bases, with 8 bases between the two germline ends. CDR3 bases: TGTGCCAGCAGCTTAGATATCGGAAATACGCAGTATTTT. Translation: CASSLDIGNTQYF.

The gene calls are TRBV11-2 and TRBJ1-2, with 7 bases identical to TRBD1. Losses at the gene ends were 5 bases for V and 5 bases for J; bases not matched to a gene: 8. This CDR3 region has 14 residues. Germline V gene lookup returns CDR1 SGHAT and CDR2 FQNNGV. CDR3 DNA: TGTGCCAGCAGCCCAACGGGACAGATATATGGCTACACCTTC. Translation gives CASSPTGQIYGYTF.

The V and J genes are TRBV5-5 and TRBJ1-2; 9 bases match TRBD1. CDR3 length: 15 residues. The V and J ends lost 4 bases and 3 bases, in that order; junction bases with no gene match: 7. CDR1 is SGHKS, CDR2 YYEKEE, per germline (reference sequence). CDR3 coding DNA: TGTGCCAGCAGCCTGGGGACAGGGCCCTACTATGGCTACACCTTC. The encoded protein is CASSLGTGPYYGYTF.

Points on this clonotype: This may be a read error, as it is one base from a much larger clone. This CDR3 is CATSESFQGSTYEQYF. The CDR3 DNA sequence: TGTGCCACCAGTGAATCGTTCCAAGGCTCTACCTACGAGCAGTACTTC. The chain recombines TRBV24-1 with TRBJ2-7, with unresolved D. V was pared by 4 bases and J by 2 bases, with 17 bases between. The CDR3 runs 16 residues. Germline values: CDR1 KGHDR, CDR2 SFDVKD.

This clonotype was recorded a few times. The chain has TRBV7-9 and TRBJ1-2; the D is unclear. The CDR3 consists of 12 residues. Germline V gives CDR1 SEHNR, CDR2 FQNEAQ (reference sequence). V was pared by 6 bases and J by 8 bases, with 13 bases between. Here the CDR3 reads CASRGNQRGYTF. DNA for the CDR3: TGTGCCAGCAGGGGCAATCAACGGGGCTACACCTTC. The variable domain in full, completed from reference TRBV7-9 and TRBJ1-2, reads DTGVSQNPRHKITKRGQNVTFRCDPISEHNRLYWYRQTLGQGPEFLTYFQNEAQLEKSRLLSDRFSAERPKGSFSTLEIQRTEQGDSAMYLCASRGNQRGYTFGSGTRLTVV.

This clonotype was seen only a few times. The chain uses TRBV9 and TRBJ2-3; 10 nucleotides agree with TRBD2. The CDR3 spans 14 residues. Germline lookup yields CDR1 SGDLS and CDR2 YYNGEE. The junction had 2 bases not matched to a gene; V was cut back by 5 bases and J by 2 bases. The DNA for the CDR3 is TGTGCCAGCAGAGCGGGGGGGCCCACAGATACGCAGTATTTT. It specifies CASRAGGPTDTQYF.

This clonotype was seen at least ten times. This chain links TRBV5-1 with TRBJ1-1; 9 bases agree with TRBD1. CDR1 and CDR2 from the germline V gene are SGHRS and YFSETQ. V was clipped by 2 bases and J by 2 bases; unmatched bases: 7. This CDR3 region has 16 residues. The DNA of the CDR3 is TGCGCCAGCAGCTTCGAACAGGGGGCGTTTAACACTGAAGCTTTCTTT. Protein: CASSFEQGAFNTEAFF.

A remark on this clonotype: A read error may explain this, as a much larger clone is one base away. This chain joins TRBV12-3 or TRBV12-4 and TRBJ2-1; a possible D gene is TRBD1 (6 bases). There are 14 residues in the CDR3. The CDR3 sequence is CASSPGVRPHDQFF. For the CDR3, the DNA is TGTGCCAGTAGCCCAGGGGTTCGGCCGCATGATCAGTTCTTC.

V gene TRBV15 combines with J gene TRBJ2-7; possibly TRBD2 for D (6 bases). V was shortened by 5 bases and J by 0 bases, with 11 bases between the two germline ends. Germline values: CDR1 LNHNV, CDR2 YYDKDF (reference sequence). There are 14 residues in the CDR3. The CDR3 DNA follows: TGTGCCACCAGCGTCACGGGGGACTCCTACGAGCAGTACTTC. Residues: CATSVTGDSYEQYF.

This clonotype was detected many times. The chain is built from TRBV7-9 and TRBJ2-1, with 10 positions matching TRBD2. CDR1 and CDR2 (germline): SEHNR, FQNEAQ (reference sequence). J lost 8 bases, V lost 5 bases, and 9 bases had no gene match. This CDR3 contains 15 residues. DNA for the CDR3: TGTGCCAGCAGCCCGGGGGGACTAGCGTTCGATGAGCAGTTCTTC. As protein: CASSPGGLAFDEQFF.

J is TRBJ2-2 and V is TRBV12-3 or TRBV12-4; D unresolved. V lost 11 bases and J 1 base, leaving 23 bases between the germline ends. CDR3 length: 17 amino acids. Here the CDR3 reads CAFSLGAGVGNTGELFF. Here the CDR3 DNA reads TGTGCCTTCAGTTTAGGTGCCGGAGTGGGGAACACCGGGGAGCTGTTTTTT.

In its sample, this clonotype was seen many times. V gene TRBV25-1 combines with J gene TRBJ1-4, with D unclear. Trimming took off 2 bases at V and 8 bases at J, with 12 bases between the two ends. This CDR3 has 14 residues. Germline CDR1 and CDR2: MGHDK and SYGVNS. The CDR3 here is CASSEGGAGEKLFF. Written as DNA, the CDR3 is TGTGCCAGCAGTGAAGGTGGTGCCGGGGAAAAACTGTTTTTT. The whole variable domain, remainder taken from reference TRBV25-1 and TRBJ1-4, is EADIYQTPRYLVIGTGKKITLECSQTMGHDKMYWYQQDPGMELHLIHYSYGVNSTEKGDLSSESTVSRIRTEHFPLTLESARPSHTSQYLCASSEGGAGEKLFFGSGTQLSVL.

The chain uses TRBV11-1 and TRBJ2-6; 8 bases fit TRBD1. The CDR3 runs to 18 residues. Trimming took 1 base from V and 4 from J; bases not matched to a gene: 9. Germline V gene data show CDR1 as SGHAT and CDR2 as FQDESV (reference sequence). The CDR3 is CASSLGQGSTRGANVLTF. In DNA, the CDR3 is TGTGCCAGCAGCTTAGGACAGGGGTCTACCCGGGGGGCCAACGTCCTGACTTTC.

This clonotype was detected many times. This rearrangement joins TRBV3-1 to TRBJ2-1, with TRBD1 matching 7 bases. The CDR3 is 15 amino acids. The J segment lost 0 bases and the V segment lost 2 bases, leaving 1 base of the junction unmatched. The germline CDR1 and CDR2 sequences are LGHDT and YNNKEL (reference sequence). The CDR3 sequence: CASSQRGPSYNEQFF. The CDR3 coding sequence is TGTGCCAGCAGCCAAAGGGGGCCCTCCTACAATGAGCAGTTCTTC.

This clonotype was detected a few times. This chain uses TRBV7-2 with TRBJ2-1, with 7 bases lining up with TRBD1. CDR1 and CDR2 from the germline V gene are SGHTA and FQGNSA. The V and J ends lost 2 bases and 8 bases, in that order; junction bases with no gene match: 6. The CDR3 spans 14 residues. The CDR3 sequence: CASSLIGQDHEQFF. The CDR3 DNA sequence: TGTGCCAGCAGCTTAATCGGACAGGATCATGAGCAGTTCTTC.

This clonotype was counted at least ten times. This chain joins TRBV11-2 and TRBJ1-2, with D possibly TRBD1 on 6 matching bases. Trimming stripped 0 bases from V and 0 bases from J, with 8 bases between. CDR1 is SGHAT and CDR2 is FQNNGV in the germline V gene. The CDR3 is 15 amino acids. CDR3 protein: CASSLDSGANYGYTF. The CDR3, as DNA: TGTGCCAGCAGCTTAGATTCAGGGGCTAACTATGGCTACACCTTC.

This clonotype was recorded a few times. This rearrangement joins TRBV20-1 to TRBJ2-3, with 8 bases matching TRBD2. The CDR3 is made up of 14 amino acids. Germline V gives CDR1 DFQATT, CDR2 SNEGSKA (reference sequence). V shed 3 bases, J shed 4 bases, and the junction held 6 bases outside the gene matches. The CDR3 spells CSASSGGAADTQYF. CDR3 bases: TGCAGTGCTAGTTCCGGGGGGGCTGCAGATACGCAGTATTTT.

This clonotype was counted between two and nine times. The J gene is TRBJ2-3, the V gene TRBV24-1; a weak D match, TRBD1 (7 bases). Looked up from germline, CDR1 is KGHDR and CDR2 is SFDVKD. Trimming removed 1 base at V and 0 bases at J, with 13 bases between. CDR3 size: 17 residues. The CDR3 protein is CATSDFRQGGSTDTQYF. The CDR3 bases are TGTGCCACCAGTGATTTTCGACAGGGAGGTAGCACAGATACGCAGTATTTT.

The gene calls are TRBV12-3 or TRBV12-4 and TRBJ1-5; D is unresolved. CDR3 size: 14 residues. Trimming stripped 3 bases from V and 7 bases from J, with 13 bases between. CDR3 nucleotides: TGTGCCAGCAGTTTTTTATCAGGTGGCCAGCCCCAGCATTTT. Its protein is CASSFLSGGQPQHF.

In its sample, this clonotype was seen a few times. As DNA, the CDR3 is TGCAGGGGGACAGGGGGCTTGAACACTGAAGCTTTCTTT. Encoded protein: CRGTGGLNTEAFF. The chain joins TRBV20-1 to TRBJ1-1, with TRBD1 identical over 12 bases. Germline V CDR1 and CDR2: DFQATT, SNEGSKA (reference sequence). The CDR3 runs to 13 residues.

There are many counts of this clonotype. The gene calls are TRBV6-5 and TRBJ2-4, with D possibly being TRBD2 (6 bases). The germline gives CDR1 MNHEY, CDR2 SVGAGI. This CDR3 comprises 11 residues. With 5 bases removed from V and 10 bases from J, the gap between germline ends came to 9 bases. CDR3 bases: TGTGCCAGCAGTCATGGGGGGATTCAGTACTTC. It is translated as CASSHGGIQYF.